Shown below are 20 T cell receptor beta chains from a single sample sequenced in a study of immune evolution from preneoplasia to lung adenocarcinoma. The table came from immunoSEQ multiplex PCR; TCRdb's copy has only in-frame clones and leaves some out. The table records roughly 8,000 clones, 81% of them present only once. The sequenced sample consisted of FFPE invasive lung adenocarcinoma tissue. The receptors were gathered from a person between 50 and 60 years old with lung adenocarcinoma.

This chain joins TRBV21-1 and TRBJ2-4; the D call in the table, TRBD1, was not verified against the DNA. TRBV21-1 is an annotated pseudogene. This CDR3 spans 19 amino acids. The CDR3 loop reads CASSKGTRDRELAKNIQYF. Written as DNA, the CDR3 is TGTGCCAGCAGCAAAGGCACCCGGGACAGAGAGTTAGCCAAAAACATTCAGTACTTC.

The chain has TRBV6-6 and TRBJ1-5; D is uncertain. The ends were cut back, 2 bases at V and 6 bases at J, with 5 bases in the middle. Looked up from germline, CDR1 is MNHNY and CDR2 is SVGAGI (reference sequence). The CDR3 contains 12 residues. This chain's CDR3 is CASSYSIQPQHF. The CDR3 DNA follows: TGTGCCAGCAGTTACAGTATTCAGCCCCAGCATTTT.

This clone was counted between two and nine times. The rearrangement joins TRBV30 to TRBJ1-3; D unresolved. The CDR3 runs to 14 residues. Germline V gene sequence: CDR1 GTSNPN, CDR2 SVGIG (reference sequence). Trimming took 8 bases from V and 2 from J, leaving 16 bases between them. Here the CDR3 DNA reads TGTGCCCGGAACGGAGGATTTACTGGAAACACCATATATTTT. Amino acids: CARNGGFTGNTIYF.

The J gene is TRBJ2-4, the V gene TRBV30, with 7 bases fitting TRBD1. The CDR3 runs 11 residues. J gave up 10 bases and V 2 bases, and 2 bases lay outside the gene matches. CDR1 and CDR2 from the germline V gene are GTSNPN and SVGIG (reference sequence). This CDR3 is CAWSPGGIQYF. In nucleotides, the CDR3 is TGTGCCTGGAGTCCAGGGGGTATTCAGTACTTC.

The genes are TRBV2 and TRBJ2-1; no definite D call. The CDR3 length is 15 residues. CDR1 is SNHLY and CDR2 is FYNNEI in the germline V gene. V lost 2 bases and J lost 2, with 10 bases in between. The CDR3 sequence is CASSELGIAYNEQFF. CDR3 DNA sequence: TGTGCCAGCAGTGAATTGGGGATCGCCTACAATGAGCAGTTCTTC.

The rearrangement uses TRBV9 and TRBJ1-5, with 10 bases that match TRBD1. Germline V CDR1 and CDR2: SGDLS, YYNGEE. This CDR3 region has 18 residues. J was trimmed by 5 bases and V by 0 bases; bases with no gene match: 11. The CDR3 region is CASSVANPGTGVDQPQHF. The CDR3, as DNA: TGTGCCAGCAGCGTAGCCAATCCCGGGACAGGGGTCGATCAGCCCCAGCATTTT.

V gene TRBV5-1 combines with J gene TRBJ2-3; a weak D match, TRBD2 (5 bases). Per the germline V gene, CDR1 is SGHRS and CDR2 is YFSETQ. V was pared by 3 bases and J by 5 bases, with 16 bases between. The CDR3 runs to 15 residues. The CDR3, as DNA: TGCGCCAGCAGCTCTTTTCCGGGGTCGGAAGATACGCAGTATTTT. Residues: CASSSFPGSEDTQYF.

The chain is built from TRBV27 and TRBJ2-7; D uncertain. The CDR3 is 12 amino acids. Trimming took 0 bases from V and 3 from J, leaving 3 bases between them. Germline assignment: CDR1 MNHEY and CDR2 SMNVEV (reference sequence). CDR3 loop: CASSLSFYEQYF. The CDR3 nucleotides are TGTGCCAGCAGTTTATCGTTCTACGAGCAGTACTTC.

CDR3 nucleotide sequence: TGTGCCAGCCGGTCCTTGTACGAGCAGTACTTC. Its translation is CASRSLYEQYF. The chain couples TRBV2 to TRBJ2-7; the D is unclear. The V and J ends lost 8 bases and 4 bases respectively, with 9 bases between them. The germline V gene encodes CDR1 SNHLY and CDR2 FYNNEI. The CDR3 consists of 11 residues.

CDR3 region: CAWGHGSTDTQYF. CDR3 in DNA: TGTGCCTGGGGCCACGGAAGCACAGATACGCAGTATTTT. This sequence joins TRBV30 and TRBJ2-3; no firm D call. V was pared by 5 bases and J by 0 bases, with 9 bases between. The germline CDR1 and CDR2 sequences are GTSNPN and SVGIG (reference sequence). The CDR3 is 13 amino acids.

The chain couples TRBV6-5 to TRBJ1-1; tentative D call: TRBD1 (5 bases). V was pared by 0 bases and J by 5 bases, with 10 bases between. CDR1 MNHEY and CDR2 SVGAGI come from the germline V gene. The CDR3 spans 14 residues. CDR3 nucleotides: TGTGCCAGCAGTTACTCGAAAGGGGAGACTGAAGCTTTCTTT. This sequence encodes CASSYSKGETEAFF.

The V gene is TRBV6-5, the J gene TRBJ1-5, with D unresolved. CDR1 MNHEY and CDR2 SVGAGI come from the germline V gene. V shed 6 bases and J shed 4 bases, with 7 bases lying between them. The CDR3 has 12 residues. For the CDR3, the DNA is TGTGCCAGCAGGGCAGCTAATCAGCCCCAGCATTTT. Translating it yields CASRAANQPQHF.

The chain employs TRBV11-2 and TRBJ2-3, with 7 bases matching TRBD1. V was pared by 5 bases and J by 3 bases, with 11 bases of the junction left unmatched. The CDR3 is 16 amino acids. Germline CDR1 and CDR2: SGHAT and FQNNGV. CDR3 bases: TGTGCCAGCAGCCAAAGCCGGGACAGCAGGACAGATACGCAGTATTTT. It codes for CASSQSRDSRTDTQYF.

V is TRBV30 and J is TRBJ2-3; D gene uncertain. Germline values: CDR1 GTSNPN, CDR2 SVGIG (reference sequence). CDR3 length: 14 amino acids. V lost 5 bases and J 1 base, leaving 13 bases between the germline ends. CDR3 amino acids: CAWARLERTDTQYF. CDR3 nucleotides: TGTGCCTGGGCCCGACTGGAGCGCACAGATACGCAGTATTTT.

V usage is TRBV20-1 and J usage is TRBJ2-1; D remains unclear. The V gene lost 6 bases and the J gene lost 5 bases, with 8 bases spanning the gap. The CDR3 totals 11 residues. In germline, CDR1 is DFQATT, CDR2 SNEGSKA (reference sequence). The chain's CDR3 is CSANANNEQFF. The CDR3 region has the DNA TGCAGTGCGAACGCCAACAATGAGCAGTTCTTC.

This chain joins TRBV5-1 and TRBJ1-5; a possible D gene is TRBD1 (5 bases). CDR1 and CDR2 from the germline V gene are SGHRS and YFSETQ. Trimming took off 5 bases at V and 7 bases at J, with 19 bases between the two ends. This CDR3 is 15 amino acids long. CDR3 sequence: CASSPGALERQPQHF. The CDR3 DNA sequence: TGCGCCAGCAGTCCCGGGGCCCTCGAAAGGCAGCCCCAGCATTTT.

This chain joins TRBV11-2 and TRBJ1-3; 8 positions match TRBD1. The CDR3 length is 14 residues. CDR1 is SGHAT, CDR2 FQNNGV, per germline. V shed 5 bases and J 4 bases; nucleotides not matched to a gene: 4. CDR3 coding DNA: TGTGCCAGCAGCAACCGGGACAGGGGAAACACCATATATTTT. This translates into CASSNRDRGNTIYF.

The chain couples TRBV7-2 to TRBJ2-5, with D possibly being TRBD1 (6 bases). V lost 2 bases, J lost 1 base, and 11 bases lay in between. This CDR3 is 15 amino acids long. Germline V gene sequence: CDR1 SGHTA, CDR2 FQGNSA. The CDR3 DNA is TGTGCCAGCAGCTTATGGACAGTAGTCCAAGAGACCCAGTACTTC. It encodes CASSLWTVVQETQYF.

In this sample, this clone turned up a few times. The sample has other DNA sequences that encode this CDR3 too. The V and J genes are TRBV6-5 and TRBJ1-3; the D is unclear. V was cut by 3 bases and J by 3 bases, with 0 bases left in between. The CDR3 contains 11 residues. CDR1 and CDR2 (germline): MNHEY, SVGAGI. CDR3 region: CASSYGNTIYF. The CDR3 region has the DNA TGTGCCAGCAGTTATGGAAACACCATATATTTT.

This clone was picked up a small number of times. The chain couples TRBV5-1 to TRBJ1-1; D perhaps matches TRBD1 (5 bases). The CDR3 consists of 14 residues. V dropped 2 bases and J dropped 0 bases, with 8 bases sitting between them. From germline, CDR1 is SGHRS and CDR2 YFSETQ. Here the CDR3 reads CASSFAGMNTEAFF. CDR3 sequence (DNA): TGCGCCAGCAGCTTTGCAGGGATGAACACTGAAGCTTTCTTT.